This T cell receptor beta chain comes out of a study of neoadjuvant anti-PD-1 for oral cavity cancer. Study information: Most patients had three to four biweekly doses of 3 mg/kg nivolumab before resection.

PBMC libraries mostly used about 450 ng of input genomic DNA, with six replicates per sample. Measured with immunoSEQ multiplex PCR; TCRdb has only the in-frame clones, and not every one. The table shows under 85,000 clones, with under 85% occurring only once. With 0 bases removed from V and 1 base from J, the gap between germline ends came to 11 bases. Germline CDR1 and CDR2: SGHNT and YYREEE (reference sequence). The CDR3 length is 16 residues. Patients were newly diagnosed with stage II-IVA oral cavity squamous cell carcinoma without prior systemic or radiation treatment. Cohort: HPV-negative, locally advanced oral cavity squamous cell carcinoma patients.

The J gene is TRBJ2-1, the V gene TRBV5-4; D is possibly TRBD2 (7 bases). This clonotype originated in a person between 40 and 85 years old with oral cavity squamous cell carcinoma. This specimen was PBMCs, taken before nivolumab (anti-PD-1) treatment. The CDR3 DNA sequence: TGTGCCAGCAGCTTGGCCGGGGGGCGGTCCTACAATGAGCAGTTCTTC. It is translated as CASSLAGGRSYNEQFF.